This T cell receptor (beta chain) was retrieved from a study of T-cell memory formation after mild COVID-19. Turning to the study itself: Each donor largely had its own TCR clusters.

V dropped 0 bases and J dropped 7 bases, with 16 bases sitting between them. Germline V gives CDR1 SEHNR, CDR2 FQNEAQ (reference sequence). This CDR3 is built from 16 residues. It was 5'RACE with constant-segment primers that produced the TCR alpha and TCR beta cDNA libraries, which carried sample barcodes and UMIs. TCRdb called the 5' RACE reads again in MiXCR, with one record for every CDR3 protein. The sample consists of some 130,000 distinct CDR3 sequences, approximately 25% of them appearing once. Sequencing was done on a sample of PBMCs or a T cell subset sorted from them (not recorded which). The sequence was obtained from an adult woman who had mild COVID-19 (a few samples of this study predate the infection). Cell type and time point are not known. This chain joins TRBV7-9 and TRBJ2-1, with D maybe TRBD2 (6 bases). Written as DNA, the CDR3 is TGTGCCAGCAGCTTAGCGGACGGGAGTGACCGGAATGAGCAGTTCTTC. Translation: CASSLADGSDRNEQFF.